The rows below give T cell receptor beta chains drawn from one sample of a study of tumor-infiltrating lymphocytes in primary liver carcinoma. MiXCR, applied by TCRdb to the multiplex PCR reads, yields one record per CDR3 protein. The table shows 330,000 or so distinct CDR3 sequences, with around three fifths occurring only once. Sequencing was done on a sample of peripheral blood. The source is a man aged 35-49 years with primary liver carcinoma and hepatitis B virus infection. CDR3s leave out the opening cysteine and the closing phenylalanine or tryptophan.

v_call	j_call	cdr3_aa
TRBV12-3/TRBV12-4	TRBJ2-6	ASSSDRANVLT
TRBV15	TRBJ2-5	ATSRDGLAGETQY
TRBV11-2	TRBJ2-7	ASSLYGGRDEQY
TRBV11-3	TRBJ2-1	ASSLGHVNEHF
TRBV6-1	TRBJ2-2	ASTEWGGRGTGELF
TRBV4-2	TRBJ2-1	ASSQGEIGINEQF
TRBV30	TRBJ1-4	AWSLYGANEKLF
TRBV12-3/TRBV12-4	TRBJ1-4	ASSTSWGEKLF
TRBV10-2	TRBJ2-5	AGSPPGAETQY
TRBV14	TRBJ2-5	ASSRQGSRTQY
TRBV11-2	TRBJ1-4	ASSLNRGNEKLF
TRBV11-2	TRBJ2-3	ASSQTPGGGLTDTQY
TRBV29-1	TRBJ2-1	SAGSKEQL
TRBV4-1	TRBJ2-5	TSSQDLRGLGEETQY
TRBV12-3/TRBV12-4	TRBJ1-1	ASNFRNTEAF
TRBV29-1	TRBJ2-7	SVASNSYEQY
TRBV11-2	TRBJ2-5	ASSSHGPQESQY
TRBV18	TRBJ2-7	ASSAGRYEQY
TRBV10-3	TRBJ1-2	AISESSGAFTNGYT
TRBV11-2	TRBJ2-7	ANSPRRLAGYEQY
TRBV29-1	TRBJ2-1	SVGLAGFEQF
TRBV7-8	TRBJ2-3	ASSLTDLPYTDTQY
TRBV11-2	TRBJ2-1	ASSLGGARNSYNEQF
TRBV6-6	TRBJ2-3	ASSYNGWREMTDTQY
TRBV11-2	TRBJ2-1	ASSLELANEQF
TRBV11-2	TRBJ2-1	AWRDPSRNEQF
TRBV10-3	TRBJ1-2	AINPSGREGGYT
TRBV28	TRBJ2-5	ASSFNGLGETQY
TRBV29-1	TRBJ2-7	SVTGTSYEQY
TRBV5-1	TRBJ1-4	ASSPGQGEEKLF
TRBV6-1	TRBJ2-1	ASSEAETSGLYGKF
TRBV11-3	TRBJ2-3	ASSPGQGGISADTQY
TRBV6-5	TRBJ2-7	ASSYSSRASYEQY
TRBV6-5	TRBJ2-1	ASRTEQGLAGSYNEQF
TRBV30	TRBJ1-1	AWSTTGGTEAF
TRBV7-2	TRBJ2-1	ASSSRLDNEQF
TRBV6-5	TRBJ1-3	ASSTGFTGNTIY
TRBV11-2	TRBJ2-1	ASSLGIGYNEQF
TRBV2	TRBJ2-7	ASSLSGSIHEQY
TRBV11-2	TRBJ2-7	ACSSVRLVGRAYEQY
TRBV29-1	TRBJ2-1	SVEGGSELAGVRGLGEQF
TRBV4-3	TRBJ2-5	ASSLAAVETLH
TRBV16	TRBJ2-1	ASSQQAHEQF
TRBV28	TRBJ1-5	ASSPFGGVDNQPQH
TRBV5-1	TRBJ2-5	ASSQSEGETQY